The rows below give T cell receptor beta chains drawn from one sample of a study of TIL therapy for anti-PD-1-resistant metastatic lung cancer. Here immunoSEQ multiplex PCR was the method, and the copy in TCRdb shows in-frame clones only, minus some. The sample carries 50,000 or so clones, 65% to 80% recorded once. The sample was blood, taken at baseline. These receptors all stem from a woman aged 25-80 years with non-small cell lung cancer. CDR3s include the opening cysteine and the closing phenylalanine or tryptophan. A D gene is named only where the DNA matches it firmly. Clone size is shown for a subset of rows, as once, few, many or a class of expanded clone.

clone_size	cdr3_length	v_call	d_call	j_call	cdr3_aa
NA	13	TRBV5-6	NA	TRBJ1-1	CASSSTGNPEAFF
NA	15	TRBV23-1	NA	TRBJ1-5	CASSQWGGNNQPQHF
NA	16	TRBV7-8	NA	TRBJ2-2	CASSLFDSLNTGELFF
once	16	TRBV2	TRBD2	TRBJ2-5	CASRPGLAGTQETQYF
NA	19	TRBV15	NA	TRBJ2-1	CATSANPSGAGFSYNEQFF
NA	13	TRBV6-5	NA	TRBJ1-5	CASSYSRNQPQHF
NA	14	TRBV5-1	NA	TRBJ2-7	CASSLVGDMAEQYF
few	13	TRBV29-1	NA	TRBJ1-1	CSVFGLLNTEAFF
NA	13	TRBV19	NA	TRBJ2-5	CASSRTRQETQYF
NA	16	TRBV5-1	TRBD2	TRBJ2-3	CASSLAGLAGADTQYF
NA	15	TRBV6-5	NA	TRBJ1-1	CASSYSWDHRAEAFF